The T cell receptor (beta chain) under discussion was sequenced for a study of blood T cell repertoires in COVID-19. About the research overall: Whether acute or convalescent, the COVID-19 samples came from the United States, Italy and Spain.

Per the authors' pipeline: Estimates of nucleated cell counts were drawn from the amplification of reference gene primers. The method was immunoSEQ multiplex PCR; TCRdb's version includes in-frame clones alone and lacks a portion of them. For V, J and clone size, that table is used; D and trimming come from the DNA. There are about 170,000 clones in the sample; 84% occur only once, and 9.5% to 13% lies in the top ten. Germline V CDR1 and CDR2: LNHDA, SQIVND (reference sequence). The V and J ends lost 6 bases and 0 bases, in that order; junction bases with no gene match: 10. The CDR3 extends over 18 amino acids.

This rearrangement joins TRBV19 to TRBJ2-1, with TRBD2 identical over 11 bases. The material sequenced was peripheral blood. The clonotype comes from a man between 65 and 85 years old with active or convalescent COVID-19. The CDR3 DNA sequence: TGTGCCAGTAGACTACGTGGGACTAGCGGATACTCCTACAATGAGCAGTTCTTC. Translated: CASRLRGTSGYSYNEQFF.